A single sample gave rise to the 23 T cell receptor beta chains below, sequenced in a study of molecular identifiers for immune sequencing clone quantification. TCRdb recomputed calls from the PCR reads with MiXCR, one row per CDR3 protein. The data contain about half a million distinct CDR3 sequences, about 22% of them seen just once; the ten biggest clones take up under 0.85%. Sequenced sample: naive CD8+ T cells from blood, with Jurkat cell RNA spiked in. Subset denoted: FACS-sorted CD8+CD4-CCR7+CD45RA+ naive T cells. The receptor set was obtained from a human donor in good health. Some libraries in this study had Jurkat cell RNA spiked in.

This clonotype was seen more than once but under ten times. The chain links TRBV5-1 to TRBJ2-1; D uncertain. The CDR3 runs 15 residues. Germline lookup yields CDR1 SGHRS and CDR2 YFSETQ. V was pared by 4 bases and J by 3 bases, with 14 bases between. CDR3 coding DNA: TGCGCCAGCAGCCCTAGTATTGCTAACTACAATGAGCAGTTCTTC. This translates into CASSPSIANYNEQFF.

Note on this clonotype: This may stem from a read error, because a much larger clone lies one nucleotide away. The chain's CDR3 is CASSRQGQVDTQYF. CDR3 nucleotides: TGTGCCAGTAGTAGGCAGGGTCAGGTAGATACGCAGTATTTT. The gene calls are TRBV19 and TRBJ2-3; weak D call: TRBD1 (5 bases). The CDR3 runs 14 residues. Germline lookup yields CDR1 LNHDA and CDR2 SQIVND (reference sequence). V gave up 4 bases and J gave up 5 bases, with 13 bases separating them.

This clonotype was found a few times. The chain joins TRBV9 to TRBJ2-5; 9 bases agree with TRBD2. The trim removed 2 bases at V and 1 base at J, leaving 6 bases unmatched. Germline CDR1 and CDR2: SGDLS and YYNGEE. CDR3 length equals 16 residues. CDR3 sequence: CASSVASGGPQETQYF. In DNA form, the CDR3 reads TGTGCCAGCAGCGTGGCGAGCGGGGGGCCCCAAGAGACCCAGTACTTC.

This clonotype appeared many times. This chain uses TRBV7-9 with TRBJ2-3, with a possible D match to TRBD2 (5 bases). The germline gives CDR1 SEHNR, CDR2 FQNEAQ (reference sequence). The CDR3 runs to 14 residues. Trimming stripped 7 bases from V and 4 bases from J, with 15 bases between. This chain's CDR3 is CASNPTEGPDTQYF. As DNA, the CDR3 is TGTGCCAGCAATCCTACAGAGGGTCCAGATACGCAGTATTTT. Complete variable domain (other parts from reference TRBV7-9 and TRBJ2-3): DTGVSQNPRHKITKRGQNVTFRCDPISEHNRLYWYRQTLGQGPEFLTYFQNEAQLEKSRLLSDRFSAERPKGSFSTLEIQRTEQGDSAMYLCASNPTEGPDTQYFGPGTRLTVL.

This clonotype was seen ten or more times. At one end the junction does not follow the germline gene, possibly because of a read error. The V and J genes are TRBV7-7 and TRBJ2-5; D is possibly TRBD1 (5 bases). This CDR3 spans 16 amino acids. The germline gives CDR1 SSHAT, CDR2 FNYEAQ (reference sequence). The CDR3 coding sequence is TGTGCTAGCAGCTTAACGGACAACCTCGGCCAAGAGACCCAGTACTTC. Encoded protein: CASSLTDNLGQETQYF.

This clonotype appeared many times. The rearrangement links TRBV6-6 to TRBJ2-7; 8 positions match TRBD1. Germline trimming cut 5 bases from V and 6 bases from J; bases unmatched to any gene: 3. The V gene's germline CDR1 is MNHNY and CDR2 SVGAGI (reference sequence). CDR3 size: 12 residues. CDR3 nucleotide sequence: TGTGCCAGCAGTCCCGGGACAGGCGAGCAGTACTTC. Its translation is CASSPGTGEQYF.

This chain links TRBV10-3 with TRBJ2-1; 15 positions agree with TRBD2. V trimming: 4 bases; J trimming: 8 bases; junction bases outside the gene matches: 9. The germline CDR1 and CDR2 sequences are ENHRY and SYGVKD. This CDR3 comprises 17 residues. The CDR3 is CAISGEPGTSGRYEQFF. In nucleotides, the CDR3 is TGTGCCATCAGTGGCGAACCCGGGACTAGCGGGAGGTATGAGCAGTTCTTC.

Remarks on this clonotype: One base away lies a much larger clone, so this may be a sequencing read error. This rearrangement joins TRBV3-1 to TRBJ1-2; 8 bases are shared with TRBD1. Germline V gene lookup returns CDR1 LGHDT and CDR2 YNNKEL (reference sequence). The CDR3 sequence is 13 residues long. The CDR3 protein is CASRNGQGGGYAF. The DNA of the CDR3 is TGTGCCAGCAGAAACGGACAGGGAGGCGGCTACGCCTTC.

This chain joins TRBV12-3 or TRBV12-4 and TRBJ1-1, with TRBD1 identical over 8 bases. The V gene end was trimmed by 5 bases and the J gene end by 4 bases; junction bases not matched to a gene: 6. The CDR3 is 14 residues long. CDR3 bases: TGTGCCAGCAGTACGGACAGGGTGAGCACTGAAGCTTTCTTT. Amino acid sequence: CASSTDRVSTEAFF.

The sample holds many counts of this clonotype. The gene calls are TRBV19 and TRBJ1-5; the match to TRBD1 covers 7 bases. The CDR3 is 14 amino acids. Germline loops: CDR1 LNHDA, CDR2 SQIVND (reference sequence). V lost 7 bases and J lost 6; bases outside the gene matches: 9. The CDR3 DNA reads as TGTGCCAGTACCGTGAAGGGGGCGGGTCAGCCCCAGCATTTT. This codes for CASTVKGAGQPQHF.

This rearrangement joins TRBV11-2 to TRBJ2-7; tentatively, D is TRBD2 (6 bases). V was clipped by 4 bases and J by 2 bases, with 18 bases between them. Germline V lookup: CDR1 SGHAT, CDR2 FQNNGV. The CDR3 contains 16 residues. CDR3 sequence: CASSSGWGDSTYEQYF. The CDR3 nucleotides are TGTGCCAGCAGCTCGGGATGGGGGGATTCAACCTACGAGCAGTACTTC.

The CDR3 DNA sequence: TGTGCCAGCAGCCAAGGACCGGGCCTTAGCACCTACGAGCAGTACTTC. Amino acids: CASSQGPGLSTYEQYF. The gene calls are TRBV14 and TRBJ2-7; D gene unclear. This CDR3 has 16 amino acids. Germline values: CDR1 SGHDN, CDR2 FVKESK. The germline V and J ends were trimmed by 1 base and 2 bases, with 15 bases remaining between them.

About this clonotype: It may be a read error: a sequence one base away is much more abundant. The gene calls are TRBV7-9 and TRBJ1-1; D might be TRBD1 (5 bases). Looked up from germline, CDR1 is SEHNR and CDR2 is FQNEAQ (reference sequence). The CDR3 extends over 12 amino acids. Trimming took off 8 bases at V and 8 bases at J, with 15 bases between the two ends. The CDR3 DNA reads TGTGCCAGCGGCGTGATGGGGCAGGAAGCTTTCTTT. Translation gives CASGVMGQEAFF.

A note on this clonotype: This sequence may be a read error, since a much larger clone differs from it by one base. The chain has TRBV11-1 and TRBJ2-6; D is perhaps TRBD1 (5 bases). Germline CDR1 reads SGHAT; CDR2 reads FQDESV (reference sequence). The CDR3 is 14 amino acids. In DNA, the CDR3 is TGTGCCAGCAGTCCGAGAACTGGGGCCAACGCCCTGACTTTC. This translates into CASSPRTGANALTF. Together with reference TRBV11-1 and TRBJ2-6, the CDR3 gives the full variable domain: EAEVAQSPRYKITEKSQAVAFWCDPISGHATLYWYRQILGQGPELLVQFQDESVVDDSQLPKDRFSAERLKGVDSTLKIQPAELGDSAMYLCASSPRTGANALTFGAGSRLTVL.

This clonotype was counted between two and nine times. The V and J genes are TRBV2 and TRBJ2-3; TRBD2 agrees at 9 bases. Germline values: CDR1 SNHLY, CDR2 FYNNEI. There are 14 residues in the CDR3. With V trimmed by 4 bases and J by 8 bases, 7 bases remained unmatched. DNA of the CDR3: TGTGCCAGCAGTGGCGGGGGGGCCTCTTTTACGCAGTATTTT. Its translation is CASSGGGASFTQYF.

This chain joins TRBV25-1 and TRBJ1-5; TRBD1 might be the D (6 bases). CDR1 and CDR2 from the germline V gene are MGHDK and SYGVNS. This CDR3 has 15 residues. V lost 3 bases, J lost 2 bases, and 11 bases lay in between. DNA for the CDR3: TGTGCCAGCAGTGACCGGGGGCTTGGCAATCAGCCCCAGCATTTT. The encoded protein is CASSDRGLGNQPQHF.

A word on this clonotype: Just one base apart from a much larger clone, this may be a read error. The V and J genes are TRBV12-3 or TRBV12-4 and TRBJ2-7, with TRBD1 identical over 7 bases. The CDR3 totals 13 residues. CDR3 in amino acids: CASTWDSSYERYF. The CDR3 coding sequence is TGTGCCAGCACCTGGGACAGCTCCTACGAGCGGTACTTC.

This clonotype has ten or more counts. The chain couples TRBV4-3 to TRBJ1-2; the D gene is possibly TRBD1 (5 bases). The CDR3 consists of 15 residues. V was clipped by 0 bases and J by 3 bases, with 11 bases between them. Germline CDR1 reads LGHNA; CDR2 reads YSLEER. CDR3 loop: CASSQDRLTDYGYTF. DNA of the CDR3: TGCGCCAGCAGCCAAGATCGGTTGACAGACTATGGCTACACCTTC.

The chain is built from TRBV2 and TRBJ1-5, with a weak D call TRBD1 (6 bases). V was pared by 6 bases and J by 6 bases, with 15 bases between. The CDR3 is 14 amino acids. Germline CDR1 SNHLY, CDR2 FYNNEI. The CDR3 bases are TGTGCCAGCAGGGACGCAGGGGCGGCTCAGCCCCAGCATTTT. It is translated as CASRDAGAAQPQHF.

The chain has TRBV7-9 and TRBJ2-5, with a weak D call TRBD2 (6 bases). This CDR3 is built from 17 residues. Germline values: CDR1 SEHNR, CDR2 FQNEAQ (reference sequence). Trimming stripped 4 bases from V and 0 bases from J, with 18 bases between. The CDR3 loop reads CASSSNGAGSYQETQYF. As DNA, the CDR3 is TGTGCCAGCAGCTCGAACGGGGCGGGGTCGTACCAAGAGACCCAGTACTTC.

This sequence joins TRBV6-1 and TRBJ2-3; tentatively, D is TRBD1 (6 bases). The J call is doubtful: the DNA matches TRBJ1-5 better. From germline, CDR1 is MNHNS and CDR2 SASEGT. This CDR3 comprises 18 residues. CDR3 coding DNA: TGTGCCAGCAGTGAAGGGGTCGCTAGCGGGGGCCCTATGGATACGCAGCATTTT. It specifies CASSEGVASGGPMDTQHF.

Only a few counts were recorded for this clonotype. The chain has TRBV6-2 or TRBV6-3 and TRBJ2-7, with D maybe TRBD1 (5 bases). CDR3 length equals 14 residues. Germline values: CDR1 MNHEY, CDR2 SVGEGT. Trimming cost V 2 bases and J 3 bases, with 11 bases left between them. CDR3 sequence reads: CASSYGAGNYEQYF. In nucleotides, the CDR3 is TGTGCCAGCAGTTACGGGGCAGGAAACTACGAGCAGTACTTC.

The rearrangement uses TRBV7-9 and TRBJ2-3, with unresolved D. Per the germline V gene, CDR1 is SEHNR and CDR2 is FQNEAQ (reference sequence). Trimming took off 4 bases at V and 2 bases at J, with 13 bases between the two ends. CDR3 length: 15 amino acids. The DNA of the CDR3 is TGTGCCAGCAGCTCATCCGGCACATTCACAGATACGCAGTATTTT. The encoded protein is CASSSSGTFTDTQYF.